This TCR beta chain comes out of a study of T-cell reconstitution after alpha-beta-depleted transplantation in children. General study results and limits: Expanded clones from the graft, numbering several hundred, reportedly supplied alpha-beta T cells about two months after transplant. One year post-transplant, T-cell counts and diversity were largely derived from T cells produced anew. Some patients showed high day-60 TCRbeta diversity, which derived from surviving recipient T cells and thymic progenitors.

Remarks on this clonotype: Antigen specificity is unknown.

Unique molecular identifiers were incorporated during preparation of the TCRbeta library. TCRdb re-analysed the PCR reads in MiXCR, keeping a single row per CDR3 protein. In the table there are fewer than 750,000 distinct CDR3 sequences, roughly 27% of which are singletons. Sequenced here: PBMCs, sampled before TCRalphabeta/CD19-depleted stem cell transplant. The clonotype originates from a boy in the first two years of life with Wiskott-Aldrich syndrome, due to receive a stem cell transplant.

The CDR3 nucleotides read TGTGCCATCAGTGATAAGGAAAGCACAGATACGCAGTATTTT. It yields the protein CAISDKESTDTQYF. The chain joins TRBV10-3 to TRBJ2-3; D is uncertain. There are 14 residues in the CDR3. Trimming removed 3 bases from V and 0 bases from J, with 7 bases in between. The germline gives CDR1 ENHRY, CDR2 SYGVKD.